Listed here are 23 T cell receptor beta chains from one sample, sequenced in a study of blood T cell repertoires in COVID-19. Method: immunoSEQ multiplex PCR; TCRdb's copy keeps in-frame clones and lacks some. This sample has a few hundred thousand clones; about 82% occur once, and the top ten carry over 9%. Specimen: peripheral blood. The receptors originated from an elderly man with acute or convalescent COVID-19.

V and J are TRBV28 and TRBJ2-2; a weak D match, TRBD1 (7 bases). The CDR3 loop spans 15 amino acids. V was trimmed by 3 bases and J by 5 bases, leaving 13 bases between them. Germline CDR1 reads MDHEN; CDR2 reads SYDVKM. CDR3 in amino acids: CASSLEGARTGELFF. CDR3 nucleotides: TGTGCCAGCAGTTTGGAGGGGGCACGAACCGGGGAGCTGTTTTTT.

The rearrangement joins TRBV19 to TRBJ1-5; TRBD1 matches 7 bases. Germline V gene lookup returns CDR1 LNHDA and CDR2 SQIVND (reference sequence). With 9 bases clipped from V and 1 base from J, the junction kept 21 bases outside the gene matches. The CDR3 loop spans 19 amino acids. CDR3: CASLRGGGGGIVSNQPQHF. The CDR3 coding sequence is TGTGCCAGCCTCCGAGGCGGAGGGGGCGGAATAGTAAGCAATCAGCCCCAGCATTTT.

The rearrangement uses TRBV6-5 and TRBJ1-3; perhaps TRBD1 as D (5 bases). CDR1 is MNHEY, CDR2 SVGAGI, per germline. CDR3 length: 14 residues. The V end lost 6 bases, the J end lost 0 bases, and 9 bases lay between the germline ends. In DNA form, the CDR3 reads TGTGCCAGCAGCCCCGGGGGCTCTGGAAACACCATATATTTT. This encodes CASSPGGSGNTIYF.

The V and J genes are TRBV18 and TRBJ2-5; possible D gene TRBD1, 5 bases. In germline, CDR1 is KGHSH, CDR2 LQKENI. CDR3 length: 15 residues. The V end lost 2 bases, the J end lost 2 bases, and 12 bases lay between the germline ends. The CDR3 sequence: CASSPEGVPQETQYF. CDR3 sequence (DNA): TGTGCCAGCTCACCAGAAGGGGTCCCACAAGAGACCCAGTACTTC.

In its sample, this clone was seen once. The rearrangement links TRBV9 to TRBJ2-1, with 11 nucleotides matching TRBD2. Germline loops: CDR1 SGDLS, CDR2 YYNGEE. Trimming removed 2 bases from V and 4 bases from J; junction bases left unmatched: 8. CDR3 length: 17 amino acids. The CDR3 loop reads CASSVALLAGAYNEQFF. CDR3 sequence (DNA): TGTGCCAGCAGCGTCGCCCTACTAGCGGGAGCTTACAATGAGCAGTTCTTC.

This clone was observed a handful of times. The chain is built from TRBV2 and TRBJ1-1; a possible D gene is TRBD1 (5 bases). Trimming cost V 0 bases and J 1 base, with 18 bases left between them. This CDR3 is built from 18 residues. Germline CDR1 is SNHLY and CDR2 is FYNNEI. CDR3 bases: TGTGCCAGCAGTGAAGCCTTTTCTCCCGCGACAGCGAACACTGAAGCTTTCTTT. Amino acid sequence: CASSEAFSPATANTEAFF.

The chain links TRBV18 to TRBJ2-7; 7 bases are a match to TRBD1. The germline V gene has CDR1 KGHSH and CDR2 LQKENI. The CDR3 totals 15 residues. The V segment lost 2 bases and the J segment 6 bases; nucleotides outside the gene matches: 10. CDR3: CASSPAAGGISEQYF. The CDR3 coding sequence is TGTGCCAGCTCACCAGCGGCAGGGGGTATCTCCGAGCAGTACTTC.

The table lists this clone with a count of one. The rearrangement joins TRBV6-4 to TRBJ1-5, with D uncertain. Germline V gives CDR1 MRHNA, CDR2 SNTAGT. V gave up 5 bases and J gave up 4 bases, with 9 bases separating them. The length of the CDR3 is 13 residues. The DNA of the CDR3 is TGTGCCAGCAGTCCGGAGGAGAATCAGCCCCAGCATTTT. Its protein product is CASSPEENQPQHF.

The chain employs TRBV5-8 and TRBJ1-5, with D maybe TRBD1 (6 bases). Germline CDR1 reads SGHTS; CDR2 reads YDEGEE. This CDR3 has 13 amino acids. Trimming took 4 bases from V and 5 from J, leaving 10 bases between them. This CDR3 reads CASSQDRDQPQHF. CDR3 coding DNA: TGTGCCAGCAGCCAGGACAGAGATCAGCCCCAGCATTTT.

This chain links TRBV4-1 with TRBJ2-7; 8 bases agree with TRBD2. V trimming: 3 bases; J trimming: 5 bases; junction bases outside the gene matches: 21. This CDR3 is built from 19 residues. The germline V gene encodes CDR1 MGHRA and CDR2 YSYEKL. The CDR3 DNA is TGCGCCAGCAGCCAGGATCCTGCCGGGGCCAGCGGGAGATCCCACGAGCAGTACTTC. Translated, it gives CASSQDPAGASGRSHEQYF.

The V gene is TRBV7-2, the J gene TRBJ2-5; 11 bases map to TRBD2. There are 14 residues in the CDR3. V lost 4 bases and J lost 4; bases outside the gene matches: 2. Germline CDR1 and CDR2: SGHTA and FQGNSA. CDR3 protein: CASSSGLAGETQYF. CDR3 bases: TGTGCCAGCAGCTCCGGACTAGCGGGAGAGACCCAGTACTTC.

This CDR3 reads CASRTRGDSPLHF. The CDR3 DNA sequence: TGTGCCAGCAGGACCCGCGGGGATTCACCCCTCCACTTT. This chain joins TRBV6-5 and TRBJ1-6; D gene uncertain. The CDR3 spans 13 residues. Germline values: CDR1 MNHEY, CDR2 SVGAGI. Trimming removed 6 bases from V and 8 bases from J, with 11 bases in between.

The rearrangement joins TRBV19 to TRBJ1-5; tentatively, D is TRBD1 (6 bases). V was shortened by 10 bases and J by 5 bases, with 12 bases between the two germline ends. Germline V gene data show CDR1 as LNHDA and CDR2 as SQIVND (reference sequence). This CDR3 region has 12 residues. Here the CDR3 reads CATQGSHQPQHF. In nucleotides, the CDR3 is TGTGCCACCCAGGGGAGTCATCAGCCCCAGCATTTT.

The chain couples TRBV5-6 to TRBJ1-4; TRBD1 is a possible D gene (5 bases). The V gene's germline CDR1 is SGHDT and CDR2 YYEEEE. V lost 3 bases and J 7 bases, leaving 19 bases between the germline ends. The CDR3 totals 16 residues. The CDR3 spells CASSSTGLWGGEKLFF. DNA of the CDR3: TGTGCCAGCAGCTCCACGGGCCTCTGGGGCGGTGAAAAACTGTTTTTT.

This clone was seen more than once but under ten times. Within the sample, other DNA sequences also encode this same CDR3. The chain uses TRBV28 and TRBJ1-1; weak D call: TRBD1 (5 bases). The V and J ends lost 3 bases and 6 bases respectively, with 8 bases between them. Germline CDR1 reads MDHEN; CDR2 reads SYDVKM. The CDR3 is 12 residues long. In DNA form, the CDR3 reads TGTGCCAGCAGTTTCTCACAGGCTGAAGCTTTCTTT. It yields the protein CASSFSQAEAFF.

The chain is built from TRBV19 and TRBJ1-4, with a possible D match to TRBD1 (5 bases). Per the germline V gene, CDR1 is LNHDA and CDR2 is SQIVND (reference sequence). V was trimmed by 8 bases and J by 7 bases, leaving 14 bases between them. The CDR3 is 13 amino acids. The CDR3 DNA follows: TGTGCCAGTGGAGATCTCCAGGGTGAAAAACTGTTTTTT. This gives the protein CASGDLQGEKLFF.

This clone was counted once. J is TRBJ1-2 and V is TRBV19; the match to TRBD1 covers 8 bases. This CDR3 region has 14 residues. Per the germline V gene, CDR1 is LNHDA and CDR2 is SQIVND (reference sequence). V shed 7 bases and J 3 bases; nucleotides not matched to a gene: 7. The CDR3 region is CASTRQGPYYGYTF. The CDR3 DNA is TGTGCCAGTACTCGACAGGGGCCCTACTATGGCTACACCTTC.

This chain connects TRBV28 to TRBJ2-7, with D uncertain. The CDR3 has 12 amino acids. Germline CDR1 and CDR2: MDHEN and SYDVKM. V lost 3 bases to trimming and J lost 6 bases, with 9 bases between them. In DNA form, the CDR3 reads TGTGCCAGCAGTTTGCCTCAGGCCGAGCAGTACTTC. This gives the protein CASSLPQAEQYF.

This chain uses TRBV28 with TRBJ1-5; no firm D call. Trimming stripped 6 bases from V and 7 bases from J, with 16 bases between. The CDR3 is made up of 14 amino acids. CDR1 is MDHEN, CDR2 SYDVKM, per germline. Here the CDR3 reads CASSRGGPGQPQHF. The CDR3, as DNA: TGTGCCAGCAGCAGAGGAGGGCCGGGCCAGCCCCAGCATTTT.

CDR3 residues: CASSLGGQGETQYF. CDR3 nucleotides: TGTGCCAGCAGCTTAGGGGGGCAGGGGGAGACCCAGTACTTC. V and J are TRBV7-6 and TRBJ2-5; possibly TRBD1 for D (6 bases). V was clipped by 1 base and J by 5 bases, with 11 bases between them. This CDR3 region has 14 residues. The germline CDR1 and CDR2 sequences are SGHVS and FNYEAQ.

CDR3 loop: CSVFGSKNSYEQYF. As DNA, the CDR3 is TGCAGCGTTTTCGGGTCGAAAAACTCCTACGAGCAGTACTTC. The V gene is TRBV29-1, the J gene TRBJ2-7; the D is unclear. CDR1 is SQVTM, CDR2 ANQGSEA, per germline. This CDR3 contains 14 residues. Trimming shortened V by 5 bases and J by 0 bases, and 14 bases separated the two germline ends.

CDR3 region: CASSQVRKDEQYF. DNA of the CDR3: TGTGCCAGCAGCCAAGTGAGGAAGGACGAGCAGTACTTC. This chain links TRBV3-1 (or the pseudogene TRBV3-2) with TRBJ2-7, with D unclear. Looked up from germline, CDR1 is LGHDT and CDR2 is YNNKEL (reference sequence). The CDR3 loop spans 13 amino acids. With 1 base removed from V and 5 bases from J, the gap between germline ends came to 9 bases.

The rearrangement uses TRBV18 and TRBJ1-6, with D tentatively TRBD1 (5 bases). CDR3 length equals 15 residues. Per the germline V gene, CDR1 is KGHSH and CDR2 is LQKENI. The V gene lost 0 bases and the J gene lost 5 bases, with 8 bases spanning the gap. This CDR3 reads CASSPPGGDNSPLHF. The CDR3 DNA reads TGTGCCAGCTCACCACCAGGAGGGGATAATTCACCCCTCCACTTT.